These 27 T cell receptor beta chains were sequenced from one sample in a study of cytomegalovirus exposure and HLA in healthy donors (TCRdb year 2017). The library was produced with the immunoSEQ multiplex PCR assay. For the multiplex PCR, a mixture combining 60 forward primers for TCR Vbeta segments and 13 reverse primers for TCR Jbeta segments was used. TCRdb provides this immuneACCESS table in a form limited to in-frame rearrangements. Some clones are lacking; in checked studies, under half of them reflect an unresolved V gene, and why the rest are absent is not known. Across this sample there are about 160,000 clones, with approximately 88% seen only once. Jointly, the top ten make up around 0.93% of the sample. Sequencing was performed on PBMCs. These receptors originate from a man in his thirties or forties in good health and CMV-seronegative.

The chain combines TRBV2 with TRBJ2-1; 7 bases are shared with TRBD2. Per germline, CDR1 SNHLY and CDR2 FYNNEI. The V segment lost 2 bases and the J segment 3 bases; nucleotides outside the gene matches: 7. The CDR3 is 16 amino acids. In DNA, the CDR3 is TGTGCCAGCAGTGAAAACTCAGCGGGATACTACAATGAGCAGTTCTTC. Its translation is CASSENSAGYYNEQFF.

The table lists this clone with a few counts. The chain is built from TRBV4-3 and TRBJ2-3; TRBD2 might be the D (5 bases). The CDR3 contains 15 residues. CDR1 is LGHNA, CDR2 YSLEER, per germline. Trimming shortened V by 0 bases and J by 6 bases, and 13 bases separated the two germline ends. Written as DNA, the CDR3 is TGCGCCAGCAGCCAAGAAGGAGGTAGCATGGATACGCAGTATTTT. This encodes CASSQEGGSMDTQYF.

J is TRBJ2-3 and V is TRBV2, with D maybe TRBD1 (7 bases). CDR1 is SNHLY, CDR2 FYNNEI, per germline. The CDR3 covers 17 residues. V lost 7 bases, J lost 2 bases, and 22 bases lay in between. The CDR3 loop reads CASTVRGGGLNTDTQYF. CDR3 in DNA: TGTGCCAGCACTGTTAGAGGAGGGGGCCTCAACACAGATACGCAGTATTTT.

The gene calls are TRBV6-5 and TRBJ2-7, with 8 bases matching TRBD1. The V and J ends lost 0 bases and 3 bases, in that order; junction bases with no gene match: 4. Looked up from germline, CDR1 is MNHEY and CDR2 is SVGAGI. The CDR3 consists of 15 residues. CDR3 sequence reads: CASSYSRTGIYEQYF. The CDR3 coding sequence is TGTGCCAGCAGTTACTCGAGGACAGGGATCTACGAGCAGTACTTC.

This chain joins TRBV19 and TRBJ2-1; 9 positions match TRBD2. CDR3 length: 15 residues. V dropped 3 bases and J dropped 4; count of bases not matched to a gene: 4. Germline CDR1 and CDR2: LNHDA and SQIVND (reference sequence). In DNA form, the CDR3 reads TGTGCCAGTAGTATTCGCGGGGGGGGATACAATGAGCAGTTCTTC. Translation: CASSIRGGGYNEQFF.

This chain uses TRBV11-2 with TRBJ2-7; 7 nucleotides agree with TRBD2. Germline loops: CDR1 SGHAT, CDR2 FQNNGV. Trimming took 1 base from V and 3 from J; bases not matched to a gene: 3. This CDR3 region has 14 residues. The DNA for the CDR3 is TGTGCCAGCAGCTTAGGCTGGGGGGGCTACGAGCAGTACTTC. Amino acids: CASSLGWGGYEQYF.

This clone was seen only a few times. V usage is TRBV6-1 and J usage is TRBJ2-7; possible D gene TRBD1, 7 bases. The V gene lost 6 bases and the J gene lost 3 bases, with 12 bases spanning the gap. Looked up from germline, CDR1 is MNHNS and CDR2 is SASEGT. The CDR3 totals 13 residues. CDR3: CASRGGQIYEQYF. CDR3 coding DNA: TGTGCCAGCAGGGGGGGACAGATCTACGAGCAGTACTTC.

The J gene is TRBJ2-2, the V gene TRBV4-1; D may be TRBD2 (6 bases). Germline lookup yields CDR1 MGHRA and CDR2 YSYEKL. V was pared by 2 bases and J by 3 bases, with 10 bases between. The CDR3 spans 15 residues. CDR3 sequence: CASSQRDSYTGELFF. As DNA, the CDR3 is TGCGCCAGCAGCCAAAGGGACTCTTACACCGGGGAGCTGTTTTTT.

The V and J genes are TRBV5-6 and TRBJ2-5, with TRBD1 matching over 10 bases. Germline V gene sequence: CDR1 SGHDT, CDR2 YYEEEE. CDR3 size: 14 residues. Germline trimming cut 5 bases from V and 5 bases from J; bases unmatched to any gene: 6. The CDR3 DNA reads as TGTGCCAGCAGGCCGACAGGGGGCATGGAGACCCAGTACTTC. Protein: CASRPTGGMETQYF. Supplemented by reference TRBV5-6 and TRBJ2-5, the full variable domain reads DAGVTQSPTHLIKTRGQQVTLRCSPKSGHDTVSWYQQALGQGPQFIFQYYEEEERQRGNFPDRFSGHQFPNYSSELNVNALLLGDSALYLCASRPTGGMETQYFGPGTRLLVL.

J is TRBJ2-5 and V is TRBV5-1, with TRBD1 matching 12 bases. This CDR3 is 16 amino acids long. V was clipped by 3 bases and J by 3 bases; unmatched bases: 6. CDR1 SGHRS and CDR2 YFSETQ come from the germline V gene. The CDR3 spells CASSSPGQGAKETQYF. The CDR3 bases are TGCGCCAGCAGCTCACCGGGACAGGGGGCGAAAGAGACCCAGTACTTC.

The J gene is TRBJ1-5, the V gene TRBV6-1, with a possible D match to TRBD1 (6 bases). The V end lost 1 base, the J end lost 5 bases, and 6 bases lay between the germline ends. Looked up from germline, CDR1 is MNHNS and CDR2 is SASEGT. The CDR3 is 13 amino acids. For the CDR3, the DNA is TGTGCCAGCAGTGAAGAGGGGGATCAGCCCCAGCATTTT. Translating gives CASSEEGDQPQHF.

This chain's CDR3 is CASSPYAGTVYGYTF. CDR3 coding DNA: TGTGCCAGTAGTCCGTACGCCGGGACAGTCTATGGCTACACCTTC. The chain uses TRBV19 and TRBJ1-2; 7 bases are shared with TRBD1. The CDR3 runs to 15 residues. Per germline, CDR1 LNHDA and CDR2 SQIVND (reference sequence). Unmatched junction bases numbered 10, after V lost 5 bases and J lost 4 bases.

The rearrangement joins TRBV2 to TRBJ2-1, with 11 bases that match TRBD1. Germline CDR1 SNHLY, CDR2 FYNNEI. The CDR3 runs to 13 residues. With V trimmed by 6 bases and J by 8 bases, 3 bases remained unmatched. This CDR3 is CASSRDRGDEQFF. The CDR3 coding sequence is TGTGCCAGCAGCCGGGACAGGGGGGATGAGCAGTTCTTC.

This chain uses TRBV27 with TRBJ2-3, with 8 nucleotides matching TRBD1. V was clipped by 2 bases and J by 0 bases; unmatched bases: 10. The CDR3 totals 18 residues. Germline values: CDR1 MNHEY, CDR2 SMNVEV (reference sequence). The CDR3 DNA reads TGTGCCAGCAGTTTACTGACCGGGACAGGCCCTAGCACAGATACGCAGTATTTT. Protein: CASSLLTGTGPSTDTQYF.

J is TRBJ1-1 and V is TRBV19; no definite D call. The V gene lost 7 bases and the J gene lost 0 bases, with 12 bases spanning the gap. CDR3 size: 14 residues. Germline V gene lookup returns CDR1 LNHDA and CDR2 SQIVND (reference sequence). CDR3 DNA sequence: TGTGCCAGTAAGAGGGTATTCATGAACACTGAAGCTTTCTTT. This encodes CASKRVFMNTEAFF.

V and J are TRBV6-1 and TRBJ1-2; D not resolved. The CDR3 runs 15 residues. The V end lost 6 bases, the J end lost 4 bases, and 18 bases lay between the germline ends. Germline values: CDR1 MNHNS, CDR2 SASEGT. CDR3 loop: CASRNSGRNSYGYTF. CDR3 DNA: TGTGCCAGCAGGAACTCAGGCCGAAACAGCTATGGCTACACCTTC.

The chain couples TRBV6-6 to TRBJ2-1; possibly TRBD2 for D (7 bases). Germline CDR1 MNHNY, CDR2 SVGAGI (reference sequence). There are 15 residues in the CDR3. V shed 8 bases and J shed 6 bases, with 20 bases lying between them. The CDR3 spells CASRSPGGQANEQFF. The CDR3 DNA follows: TGTGCCAGCCGCTCCCCGGGGGGCCAGGCCAATGAGCAGTTCTTC.

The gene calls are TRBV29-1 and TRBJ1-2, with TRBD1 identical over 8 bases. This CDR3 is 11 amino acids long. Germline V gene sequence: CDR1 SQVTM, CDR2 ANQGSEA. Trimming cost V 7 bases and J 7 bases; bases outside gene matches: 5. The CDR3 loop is CSASGGSGYTF. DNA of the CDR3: TGCAGCGCCTCAGGGGGCTCTGGCTACACCTTC.

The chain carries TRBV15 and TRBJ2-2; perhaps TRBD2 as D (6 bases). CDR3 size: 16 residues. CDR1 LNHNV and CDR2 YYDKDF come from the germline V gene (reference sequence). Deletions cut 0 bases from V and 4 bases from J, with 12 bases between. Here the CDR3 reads CATSRDPGDPTGELFF. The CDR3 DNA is TGTGCCACCAGCAGAGATCCGGGAGACCCCACCGGGGAGCTGTTTTTT.

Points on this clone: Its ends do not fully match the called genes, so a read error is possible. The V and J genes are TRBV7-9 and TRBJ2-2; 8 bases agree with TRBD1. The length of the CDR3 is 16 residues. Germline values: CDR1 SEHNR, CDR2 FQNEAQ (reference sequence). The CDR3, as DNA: TGTTCCAGCAGCCTACGGGACAGGTCGAACACCGGGGAGCTGTTTTTT. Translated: CSSSLRDRSNTGELFF.

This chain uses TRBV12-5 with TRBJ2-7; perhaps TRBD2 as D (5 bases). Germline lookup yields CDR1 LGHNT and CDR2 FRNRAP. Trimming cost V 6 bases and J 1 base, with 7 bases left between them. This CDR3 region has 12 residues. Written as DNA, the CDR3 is TGTGCTAGTGGGGACTGGTCCTACGAGCAGTACTTC. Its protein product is CASGDWSYEQYF.

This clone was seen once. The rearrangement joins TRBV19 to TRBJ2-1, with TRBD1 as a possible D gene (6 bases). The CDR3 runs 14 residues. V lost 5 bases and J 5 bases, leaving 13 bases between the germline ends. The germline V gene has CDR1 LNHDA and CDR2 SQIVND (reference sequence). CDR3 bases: TGTGCCAGTAGTTTCCGGGACACCAACAATGAGCAGTTCTTC. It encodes CASSFRDTNNEQFF.

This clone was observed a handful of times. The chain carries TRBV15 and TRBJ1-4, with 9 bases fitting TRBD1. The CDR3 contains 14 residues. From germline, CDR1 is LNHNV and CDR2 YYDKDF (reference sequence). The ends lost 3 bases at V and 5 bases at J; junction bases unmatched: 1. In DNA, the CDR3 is TGTGCCACCAGCAGGGGACAGGGCAATGAAAAACTGTTTTTT. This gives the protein CATSRGQGNEKLFF. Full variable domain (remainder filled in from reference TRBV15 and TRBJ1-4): DAMVIQNPRYQVTQFGKPVTLSCSQTLNHNVMYWYQQKSSQAPKLLFHYYDKDFNNEADTPDNFQSRRPNTSFCFLDIRSPGLGDTAMYLCATSRGQGNEKLFFGSGTQLSVL.

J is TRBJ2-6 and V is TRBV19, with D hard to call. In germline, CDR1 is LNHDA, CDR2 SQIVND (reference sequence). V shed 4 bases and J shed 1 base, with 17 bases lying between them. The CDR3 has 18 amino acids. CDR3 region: CASSNYRLSISGANVLTF. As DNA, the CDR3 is TGTGCCAGTAGTAACTATCGCTTGAGCATATCTGGGGCCAACGTCCTGACTTTC.

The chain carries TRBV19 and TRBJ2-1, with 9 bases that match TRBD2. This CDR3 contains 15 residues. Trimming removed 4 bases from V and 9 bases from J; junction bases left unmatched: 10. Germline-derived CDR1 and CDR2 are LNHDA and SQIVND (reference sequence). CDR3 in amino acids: CASSRTSGYKGEQFF. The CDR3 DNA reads TGTGCCAGTAGTAGAACTAGCGGGTATAAGGGTGAGCAGTTCTTC.

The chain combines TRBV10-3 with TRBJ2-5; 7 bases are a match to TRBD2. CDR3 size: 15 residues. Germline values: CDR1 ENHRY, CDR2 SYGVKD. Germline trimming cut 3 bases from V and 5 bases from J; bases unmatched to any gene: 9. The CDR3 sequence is CAISDVAGVGETQYF. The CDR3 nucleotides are TGTGCCATCAGTGATGTGGCGGGAGTAGGGGAGACCCAGTACTTC.

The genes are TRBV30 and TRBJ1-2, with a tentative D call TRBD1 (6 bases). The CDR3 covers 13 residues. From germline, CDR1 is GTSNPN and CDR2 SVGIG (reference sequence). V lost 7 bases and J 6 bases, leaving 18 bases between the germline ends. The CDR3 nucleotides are TGTGCCTCCTTAGAGCAGGGGAAGGATGGCTACACCTTC. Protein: CASLEQGKDGYTF.